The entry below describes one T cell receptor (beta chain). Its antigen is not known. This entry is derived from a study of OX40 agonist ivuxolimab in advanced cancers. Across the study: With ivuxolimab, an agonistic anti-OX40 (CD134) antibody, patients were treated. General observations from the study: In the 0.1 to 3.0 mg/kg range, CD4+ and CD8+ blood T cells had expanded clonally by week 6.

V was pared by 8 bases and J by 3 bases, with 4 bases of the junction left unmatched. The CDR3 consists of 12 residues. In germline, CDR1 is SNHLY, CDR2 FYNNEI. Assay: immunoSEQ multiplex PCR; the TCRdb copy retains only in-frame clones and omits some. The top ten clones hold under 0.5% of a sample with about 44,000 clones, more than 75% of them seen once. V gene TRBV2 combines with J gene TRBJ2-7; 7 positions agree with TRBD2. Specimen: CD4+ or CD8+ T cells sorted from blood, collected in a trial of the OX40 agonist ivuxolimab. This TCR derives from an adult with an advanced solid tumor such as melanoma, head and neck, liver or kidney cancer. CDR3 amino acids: CASRDYSYEQYF. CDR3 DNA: TGTGCCAGCCGGGACTACAGCTACGAGCAGTACTTC.